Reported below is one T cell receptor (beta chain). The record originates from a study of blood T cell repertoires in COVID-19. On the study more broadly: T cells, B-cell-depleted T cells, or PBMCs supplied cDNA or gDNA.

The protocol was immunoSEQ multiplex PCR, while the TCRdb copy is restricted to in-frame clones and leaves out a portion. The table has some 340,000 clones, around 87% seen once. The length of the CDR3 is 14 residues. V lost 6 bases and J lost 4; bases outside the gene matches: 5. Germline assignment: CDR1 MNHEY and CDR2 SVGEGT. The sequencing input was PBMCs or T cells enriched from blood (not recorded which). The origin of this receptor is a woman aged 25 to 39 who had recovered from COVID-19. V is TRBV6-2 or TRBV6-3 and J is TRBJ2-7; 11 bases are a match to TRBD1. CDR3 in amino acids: CASSRDRGKYEQYF. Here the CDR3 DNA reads TGTGCCAGCAGCCGGGACAGGGGGAAATACGAGCAGTACTTC.